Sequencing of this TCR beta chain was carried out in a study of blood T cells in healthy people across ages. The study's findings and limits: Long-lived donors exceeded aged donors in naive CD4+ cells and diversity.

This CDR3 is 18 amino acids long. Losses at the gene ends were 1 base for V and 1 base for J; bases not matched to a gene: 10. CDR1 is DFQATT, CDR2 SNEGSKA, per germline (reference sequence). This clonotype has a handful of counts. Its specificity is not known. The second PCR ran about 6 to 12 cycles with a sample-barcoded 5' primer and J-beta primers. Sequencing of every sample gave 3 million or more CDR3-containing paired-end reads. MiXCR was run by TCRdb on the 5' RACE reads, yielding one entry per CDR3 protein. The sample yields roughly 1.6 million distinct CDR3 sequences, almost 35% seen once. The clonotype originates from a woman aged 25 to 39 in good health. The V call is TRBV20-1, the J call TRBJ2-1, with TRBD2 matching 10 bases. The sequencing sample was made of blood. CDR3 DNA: TGCAGTGCTAGAGTAAGGCTAGCGGGAGAGGGGTCCTACAATGAGCAGTTCTTC. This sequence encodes CSARVRLAGEGSYNEQFF.